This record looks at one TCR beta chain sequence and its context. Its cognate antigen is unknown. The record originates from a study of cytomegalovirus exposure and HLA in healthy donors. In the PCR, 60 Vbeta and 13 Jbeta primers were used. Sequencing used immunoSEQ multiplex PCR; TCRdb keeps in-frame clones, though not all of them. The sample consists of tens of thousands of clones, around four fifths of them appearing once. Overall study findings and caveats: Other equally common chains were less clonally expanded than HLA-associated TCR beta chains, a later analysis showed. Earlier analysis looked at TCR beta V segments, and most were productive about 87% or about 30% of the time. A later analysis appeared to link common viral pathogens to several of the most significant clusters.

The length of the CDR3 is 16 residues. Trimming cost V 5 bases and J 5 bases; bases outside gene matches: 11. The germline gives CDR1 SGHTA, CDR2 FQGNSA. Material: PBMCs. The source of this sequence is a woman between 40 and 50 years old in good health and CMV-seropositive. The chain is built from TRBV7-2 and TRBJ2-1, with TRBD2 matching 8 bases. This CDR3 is CASSKRQRGPDNEQFF. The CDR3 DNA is TGTGCCAGCAGCAAAAGACAGCGGGGGCCCGACAATGAGCAGTTCTTC.